This TCR beta chain derives from a study of cytomegalovirus exposure and HLA in healthy donors. Study-wide results and limits: A few of the chains that were CMV-associated were confirmed in vitro to be specific for CMV antigens. A list of approximately 160 TCR beta chains associated with cytomegalovirus was given. An Asian-associated ancestry cluster reportedly showed fewer N-insertions than the roughly 700-donor mean in a later analysis.

The PCR employed 60 Vbeta primers together with 13 Jbeta primers. Some clones are missing from TCRdb's copy, which holds only in-frame ones; the method was immunoSEQ multiplex PCR. In the table there are around 200,000 clones, about 79% of which are singletons. In germline, CDR1 is SGHAT, CDR2 FQNNGV. V was trimmed by 5 bases and J by 1 base, leaving 11 bases between them. The CDR3 totals 14 residues. The table lists this clone with a few counts. Its antigen is undetermined. Input material: PBMCs. The chain has TRBV11-2 and TRBJ1-1, with D perhaps TRBD1 (5 bases). The origin of this receptor is a woman aged 50 to 65 in good health and CMV-seronegative. In DNA form, the CDR3 reads TGTGCCAGCAGCCCGGGGGGACGGAACACTGAAGCTTTCTTT. Its translation: CASSPGGRNTEAFF.